This TCR beta chain was recovered during a study of monozygotic twins with cystic fibrosis. Study results and limitations: In 13 of 16 pairs, V gene usage was closest to the co-twin's.

The repertoire was sequenced with immunoSEQ multiplex PCR; TCRdb's copy has only in-frame clones and lacks some. Among under 30,000 clones listed, roughly 96% were seen once. This clone appeared a single time. Its antigen remains unidentified. Trimming shortened V by 6 bases and J by 3 bases, and 12 bases separated the two germline ends. Germline CDR1 reads MNHEY; CDR2 reads SMNVEV (reference sequence). CDR3 length equals 13 residues. The gene calls are TRBV27 and TRBJ2-7; D call uncertain. This receptor was obtained from a girl between 2 and 10 years old with cystic fibrosis. The sample consisted of blood. The CDR3 nucleotides read TGTGCCAGCAGCCATACTGGAGACTACGAGCAGTACTTC. Its protein product is CASSHTGDYEQYF.